This T cell receptor beta chain originates from a study of CD8 T cells in ankylosing spondylitis. V was shortened by 0 bases and J by 1 base, with 12 bases between the two germline ends. The length of the CDR3 is 16 residues. Per the germline V gene, CDR1 is MGHRA and CDR2 is YSYEKL. Study conclusions and caveats: Researchers report that disease-linked clones proved CD8+ and relatively rare in peripheral blood. There was a TCR beta motif, made of fewer than 10 highly homologous variants, that appeared characteristic of ankylosing spondylitis blood.

Notes on this clonotype: Its antigen remains unknown.

Each CDR3 protein is one row after TCRdb ran MiXCR on the 5' RACE reads. The top ten hold approximately 18% of the sample, which has 670,000 or so distinct CDR3 sequences, around 20% seen once. The receptor was derived from a male donor with ankylosing spondylitis. This chain connects TRBV4-1 to TRBJ2-5, with a tentative D call TRBD2 (5 bases). Sequences were obtained from blood, either unsorted or a sorted T cell fraction (not recorded which). CDR3 sequence (DNA): TGCGCCAGCAGCCAAGATCAGAGCGGCGCCCAAGAGACCCAGTACTTC. Its protein is CASSQDQSGAQETQYF.